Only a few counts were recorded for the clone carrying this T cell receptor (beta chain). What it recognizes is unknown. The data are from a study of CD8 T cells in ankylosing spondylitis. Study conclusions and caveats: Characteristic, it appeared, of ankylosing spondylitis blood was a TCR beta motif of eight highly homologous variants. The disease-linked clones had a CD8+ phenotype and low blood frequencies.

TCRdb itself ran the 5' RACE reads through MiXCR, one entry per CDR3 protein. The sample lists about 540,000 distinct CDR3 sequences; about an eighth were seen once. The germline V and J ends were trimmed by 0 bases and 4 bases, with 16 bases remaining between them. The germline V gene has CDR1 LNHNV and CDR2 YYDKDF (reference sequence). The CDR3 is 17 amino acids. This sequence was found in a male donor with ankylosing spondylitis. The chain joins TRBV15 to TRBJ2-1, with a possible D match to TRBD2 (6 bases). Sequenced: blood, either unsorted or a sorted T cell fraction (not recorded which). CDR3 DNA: TGTGCCACCAGCAGAGAGGGTTTGGGGGAGGCTTACAATGAGCAGTTCTTC. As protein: CATSREGLGEAYNEQFF. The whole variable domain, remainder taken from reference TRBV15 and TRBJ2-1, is DAMVIQNPRYQVTQFGKPVTLSCSQTLNHNVMYWYQQKSSQAPKLLFHYYDKDFNNEADTPDNFQSRRPNTSFCFLDIRSPGLGDTAMYLCATSREGLGEAYNEQFFGPGTRLTVL.